The source of this T cell receptor beta chain is a study of blood T cells in healthy people across ages. Study at large: The template switching approach captured approximately one barcoded beta molecule for every two T cells. Study-wide results and limits: In these data, TCR beta diversity tracked strongly with naive T cell percentage. Bulk PBMC profiling left naive and antigen-experienced comparisons inconclusive.

With regard to this clonotype: Its antigen is as yet unknown.

The authors ran a second PCR of about 7 to 11 cycles using a sample-barcoded 5' primer and a J-beta primer mix. TCRdb redid the calling of the 5' RACE reads with MiXCR, one entry per CDR3 protein. The data show about 1.8 million distinct CDR3 sequences, with 40% to 55% seen just once and over 2% held by the top ten. CDR1 and CDR2 (germline): MNHNS, SASEGT. The CDR3 is 12 amino acids. Losses at the gene ends were 6 bases for V and 4 bases for J; bases not matched to a gene: 3. This chain links TRBV6-1 with TRBJ2-7; 7 bases are shared with TRBD2. The origin of this receptor is a woman aged 40 to 55 in good health. Sequencing used blood. The CDR3 nucleotides are TGTGCCAGCAGAGGACTAGTGTACGAGCAGTACTTC. Translating gives CASRGLVYEQYF.